A selection of T cell receptor beta chains follows, all from one sample in a study of OX40 agonist ivuxolimab in advanced cancers. Sequenced by immunoSEQ multiplex PCR; TCRdb stores in-frame clones only, minus some. Of some 59,000 clones listed, more than 65% were seen once; the top ten hold 2.4%. Material: CD4+ or CD8+ T cells sorted from blood, obtained in a trial of the OX40 agonist ivuxolimab. The receptor set was obtained from an adult with an advanced solid tumor such as melanoma, head and neck, liver or kidney cancer. The CDR3 runs from the conserved cysteine through the conserved F or W. The order of the fields is clone size, V gene, J gene, D gene, CDR3 DNA, CDR3 protein. The D gene is left open where the match is weak. A clone size is listed for some rows: how often the clone was seen (once, few, many), or a class if it is expanded.

>once|TRBV19|TRBJ1-4|.
TGTGCCAGTAGTGAGGTGGGGATGCAATTGTTTTTT
CASSEVGMQLFF
>few|TRBV5-1|TRBJ1-1|.
TGCGCCAGCAGCTTGCAGGGTACTAGAACTGAAGCTTTCTTT
CASSLQGTRTEAFF
>.|TRBV28|TRBJ1-1|.
TGTGCCAGCAATTTACTCAGTCCGAACACTGAAGCTTTCTTT
CASNLLSPNTEAFF
>.|TRBV2|TRBJ2-6|TRBD1
TGTGCCAGCAGGGACAGGGGATCTACTGGGGCCAACGTCCTGACTTTC
CASRDRGSTGANVLTF
>once|TRBV5-6|TRBJ2-5|.
TGTGCCAGCAGCAAAGGCGCAACCCAGTACTTC
CASSKGATQYF
>medium-sized|TRBV7-9|TRBJ2-7|TRBD1
TGTGCCAGCAATTCACCAGGACAGGGTACCTACGAGCAGTACTTC
CASNSPGQGTYEQYF
>once|TRBV25-1|TRBJ2-5|.
TGTGCCAGCGGAACACGGACTAACCAAGAGACCCAGTACTTC
CASGTRTNQETQYF
>.|TRBV5-1|TRBJ2-7|.
TGCGCCAGCAGCCGGGACGGGACGCCGAACTACGAGCAGTACTTC
CASSRDGTPNYEQYF
>.|TRBV9|TRBJ2-2|.
TGTGCCAGCAGCGTAGCTAGGACAGGGGAGCTGTTTTTT
CASSVARTGELFF
>.|TRBV28|TRBJ2-7|TRBD2
TGTGCCAGCAGTCCTCCCGCTCTAGGCGGGGGGTTACCCTACGAGCAGTACTTC
CASSPPALGGGLPYEQYF
>.|TRBV7-9|TRBJ2-1|TRBD1
TGTGCCAGCAGCTTAGTACAGGGGGTTCTACCCCCGTTCTTC
CASSLVQGVLPPFF
>.|TRBV5-6|TRBJ1-2|TRBD1
TGTGCCAGCAGCTTGGGTTCATTAACAGGGACAGGCCCTAAGGGCTACACCTTC
CASSLGSLTGTGPKGYTF
>.|TRBV11-3|TRBJ2-3|TRBD2
TGTGCCAGCAGCTTAAGCGGACTAGCGGGGGGGCCAACAGATACGCAGTATTTT
CASSLSGLAGGPTDTQYF
>.|TRBV9|TRBJ2-3|.
TGTGCCAGCAGCCCACGAGGGGGGGATGAGGGTACGCAGTATTTT
CASSPRGGDEGTQYF
>.|TRBV19|TRBJ1-5|.
TGTGCCAGTACCCGACCGGGCCTCAGCAATCAGCCCCAGCATTTT
CASTRPGLSNQPQHF
>.|TRBV11-2|TRBJ2-7|.
TGTGCCAGCAGCTCCAATTTTCAATTTATAGAAAGCTCCTACGAGCAGTACTTC
CASSSNFQFIESSYEQYF
>once|TRBV5-1|TRBJ2-7|.
TGCGCCAGCAGCTTAGCAAGGGGGACCTACGAGCAGTACTTC
CASSLARGTYEQYF
>.|TRBV19|TRBJ1-1|.
TGTGCCAGTAGAACGGGGGCGAAGAGCACTGAAGCTTTCTTT
CASRTGAKSTEAFF
>.|TRBV5-1|TRBJ1-4|.
TGCGCCAGCAGCCGAACACAGGGCCAAAGGGTTCTAGGCGAAAAACTGTTTTTT
CASSRTQGQRVLGEKLFF
>.|TRBV15|TRBJ1-6|.
TGTGCCACCAGCAGAGACCCAGGACAGTATAATTCACCCCTCCACTTT
CATSRDPGQYNSPLHF
>.|TRBV4-2|TRBJ2-2|TRBD1
TGTGCCAGCAGCCAAGAGAGGAACAGGGGGGTCACCGGGGAGCTGTTTTTT
CASSQERNRGVTGELFF
>.|TRBV19|TRBJ2-5|.
TGTGCCAGTAGTATAAGCCCCCGGCGCCAAGAGACCCAGTACTTC
CASSISPRRQETQYF
>.|TRBV19|TRBJ1-3|TRBD1
TGTGCCAGTAGTAGCGGGACAGGCATCTCTGGAAACACCATATATTTT
CASSSGTGISGNTIYF
>.|TRBV19|TRBJ1-5|TRBD1
TGTGCCAGTAGTATAACGGACAGGCTCCGCAATCAGCCCCAGCATTTT
CASSITDRLRNQPQHF
>few|TRBV9|TRBJ1-1|TRBD1
TGTGCCAGCAGCGGGTCGATACAGGGGGCAGAGAACACTGAAGCTTTCTTT
CASSGSIQGAENTEAFF
>few|TRBV6-5|TRBJ2-7|TRBD1
TGTGCCAGCAGTTTAGGGACAGGGCGCACCTACGAGCAGTACTTC
CASSLGTGRTYEQYF
>.|TRBV18|TRBJ2-5|.
TGTGCCAGCTCACCTAGGGAGACCCAGTACTTC
CASSPRETQYF
>few|TRBV5-4|TRBJ1-1|.
TGTGCCAGCGAAGCTACAGGAAGCACTGAAGCTTTCTTT
CASEATGSTEAFF
>.|TRBV28|TRBJ2-2|.
TGTGCCAGCACCCCGCAGAGGAACACCGGGGAGCTGTTTTTT
CASTPQRNTGELFF
>.|TRBV2|TRBJ1-5|.
TGTGCCAGAGGGGGGACTGGCAATCAGCCCCAGCATTTT
CARGGTGNQPQHF
>.|TRBV28|TRBJ1-1|.
TGTGCCAGCAGTCTCCAGGGTATGAGGACTGAAGCTTTCTTT
CASSLQGMRTEAFF
>.|TRBV12-5|TRBJ1-2|.
TGTGCTAGTGGTTCTCACAGGGCGGGCGGCTACACCTTC
CASGSHRAGGYTF
>.|TRBV19|TRBJ2-1|TRBD2
TGTGCCAGTAGTCCTGGAGGACTAGCGGGGAGCGTCAGGCACTACAATGAGCAGTTCTTC
CASSPGGLAGSVRHYNEQFF
>.|TRBV6-5|TRBJ2-3|TRBD2
TGTGCCAGCAGTTACTCGCTGGCGGGGGGGCCGGCTACGCAGTATTTT
CASSYSLAGGPATQYF
>.|TRBV9|TRBJ1-6|.
TGTGCCAGCAGCGTAGGTGGGAGTGATTCACCCCTCCACTTT
CASSVGGSDSPLHF
>.|TRBV4-1|TRBJ1-1|TRBD1
TGCGCCAGCATCGGACAGGGGGCTGTGAAGTCTGGGTCTGAAGCTTTCTTT
CASIGQGAVKSGSEAFF
>.|TRBV11-1|TRBJ2-2|.
TGTGCCAGCAGCTTAGGCCCAACCGGGGAGCTGTTTTTT
CASSLGPTGELFF
>.|TRBV5-1|TRBJ2-3|.
TGCGCCAGCAGCCGGGACTCCCCCTGGGATACGCAGTATTTT
CASSRDSPWDTQYF
>.|TRBV7-2|TRBJ2-2|TRBD1
TGTGCCAGCAGCCCTGTTACAGGGGGCCGGGAGCTGTTTTTT
CASSPVTGGRELFF
>.|TRBV5-1|TRBJ2-3|.
TGCGCCAGCAGCTTGTCGCGGCGAACAGATACGCAGTATTTT
CASSLSRRTDTQYF
>.|TRBV18|TRBJ1-2|TRBD1
TGTGCCAGCTCAGTAAAAGCAGGGGGCGAGGTCAGCTATGGCTACACCTTC
CASSVKAGGEVSYGYTF
>.|TRBV6-1|TRBJ2-1|.
TGTGCCAGCAGTAGGGGGGGCCTATCGTACAATGAGCAGTTCTTC
CASSRGGLSYNEQFF
>once|TRBV5-1|TRBJ2-5|.
TGCGCCAGCAGCTTGGCGATGGAGACCCAGTACTTC
CASSLAMETQYF
>.|TRBV19|TRBJ1-5|.
TGTGCCAGTAACCCGCAGGGGACTCAGCCCCAGCATTTT
CASNPQGTQPQHF
>.|TRBV7-8|TRBJ2-7|.
TGTGCCAGCAGTTCTGACAGGCTGAGCTCCTACGAGCAGTACTTC
CASSSDRLSSYEQYF
>once|TRBV9|TRBJ1-2|TRBD1
TGTGCCAGCAGCGTAGGTCCCCGACAGGGTAACTATGGCTACACCTTC
CASSVGPRQGNYGYTF
>.|TRBV2|TRBJ2-5|TRBD1
TGTGCCAGCAGTGAGGGACAGAAAGAGACCCAGTACTTC
CASSEGQKETQYF
>.|TRBV5-6|TRBJ2-1|TRBD2
TGTGCCAGCAGCTTCCGGGGGGGCCACAATGAGCAGTTCTTC
CASSFRGGHNEQFF
>.|TRBV6-1|TRBJ2-1|TRBD1
TGTGCCAGCCTCAGACAGGGATCCTACAATGAGCAGTTCTTC
CASLRQGSYNEQFF
>.|TRBV28|TRBJ2-7|.
TGTGCCAGCAAGGAGGGGGCGCGTGAGCAGTACTTC
CASKEGAREQYF
>.|TRBV4-3|TRBJ2-6|TRBD1
TGCGCCAGCAGCCATGATACAGGGGTCCTATCCGGGGCCAACGTCCTGACTTTC
CASSHDTGVLSGANVLTF
>.|TRBV18|TRBJ2-5|.
TGTGCCAGCTCACCACCGATGAGGGAGCGGACCCAGTACTTC
CASSPPMRERTQYF
>few|TRBV20-1|TRBJ1-1|.
TGCAGTGCTACCCGGGACGCTGAAGCTTTCTTT
CSATRDAEAFF
>.|TRBV2|TRBJ2-3|.
TGTGCCAGCGTCCTGGGCTGGCCAGATACGCAGTATTTT
CASVLGWPDTQYF
>.|TRBV18|TRBJ1-1|.
TGTGCCAGCTCACCCCTCGGCAGGGAAACTGAAGCTTTCTTT
CASSPLGRETEAFF